Below are 4 T cell receptor beta chains sequenced from a single sample in a study of identical twins (dated by TCRdb to the mid-2010s). The method behind the library was 5' RACE. For sequencing, an Illumina HiSeq 2000 was employed. Using fastp trimming at Q25 and MiXCR clonotype assembly, TCRdb reanalyzed the public sequencing data and kept in-frame beta chains. For every CDR3 protein sequence, its rows merge into one entry that carries the most common genes and DNA. This sample holds approximately 260,000 distinct CDR3 sequences; approximately 8.3% were observed only once. Clones ranked in the top ten supply 3% of the sample. The sample was also linked to a second study, of yellow fever vaccine responses in identical twins.

The source material was CD8+ T cells sorted from blood. The receptor set was obtained from a woman aged 18 to 35 in good health.

The chain joins TRBV28 to TRBJ2-6, with D perhaps matching TRBD1 (6 bases). V lost 5 bases to trimming and J lost 1 base, with 12 bases between them. Germline CDR1 reads MDHEN; CDR2 reads SYDVKM. CDR3 length: 16 amino acids. The CDR3 bases are TGTGCCAGCAGTCCTGAGACAGGATCTGGGGCCAACGTCCTGACTTTC. Its translation: CASSPETGSGANVLTF.

This clonotype was counted between two and nine times. The chain combines TRBV27 with TRBJ2-5; 7 positions agree with TRBD2. This CDR3 has 16 residues. J was trimmed by 2 bases and V by 5 bases; bases with no gene match: 11. Germline V gives CDR1 MNHEY, CDR2 SMNVEV (reference sequence). The CDR3 DNA reads as TGTGCCAGCAGTCCCCTCGAGCGGGGCTTTCAAGAGACCCAGTACTTC. This encodes CASSPLERGFQETQYF.

A word on this clonotype: A junction end diverges from the germline sequence, so it may reflect a read error. The J gene is TRBJ2-3, the V gene TRBV2; possibly TRBD2 for D (6 bases). Germline CDR1 is SNHLY and CDR2 is FYNNEI. The CDR3 has 16 amino acids. The CDR3 nucleotides are TGTGCCAGGAGTGAAGCGGGTCCGGAAAGCACAGATACGCAGTATTTT. Amino acids: CARSEAGPESTDTQYF. Based on the CDR3 plus reference TRBV2 and TRBJ2-3, the full variable domain is EPEVTQTPSHQVTQMGQEVILRCVPISNHLYFYWYRQILGQKVEFLVSFYNNEISEKSEIFDDQFSVERPDGSNFTLKIRSTKLEDSAMYFCARSEAGPESTDTQYFGPGTRLTVL.

The chain joins TRBV7-6 to TRBJ2-7; D perhaps matches TRBD1 (5 bases). Germline values: CDR1 SGHVS, CDR2 FNYEAQ. V was cut by 5 bases and J by 2 bases, with 19 bases left in between. This CDR3 is 16 amino acids long. Written as DNA, the CDR3 is TGTGCCAGCAGCCAGGGATCGGGCAGCCCCACCTACGAGCAGTACTTC. The encoded protein is CASSQGSGSPTYEQYF. The whole variable domain, filled in from reference TRBV7-6 and TRBJ2-7, reads GAGVSQSPRYKVTKRGQDVALRCDPISGHVSLYWYRQALGQGPEFLTYFNYEAQQDKSGLPNDRFSAERPEGSISTLTIQRTEQRDSAMYRCASSQGSGSPTYEQYFGPGTRLTVT.